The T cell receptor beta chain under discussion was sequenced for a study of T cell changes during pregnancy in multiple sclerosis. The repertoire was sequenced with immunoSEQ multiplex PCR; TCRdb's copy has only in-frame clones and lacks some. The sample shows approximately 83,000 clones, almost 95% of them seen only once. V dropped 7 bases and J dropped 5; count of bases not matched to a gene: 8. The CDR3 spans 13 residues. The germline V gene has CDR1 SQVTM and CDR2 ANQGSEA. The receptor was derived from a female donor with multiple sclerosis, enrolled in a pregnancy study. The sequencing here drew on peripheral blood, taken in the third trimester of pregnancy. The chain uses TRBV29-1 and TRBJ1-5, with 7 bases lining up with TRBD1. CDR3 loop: CSASTGLHQPQHF. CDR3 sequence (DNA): TGCAGCGCCTCGACAGGGCTTCATCAGCCCCAGCATTTT. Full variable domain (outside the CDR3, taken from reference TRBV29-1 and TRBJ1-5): SAVISQKPSRDICQRGTSLTIQCQVDSQVTMMFWYRQQPGQSLTLIATANQGSEATYESGFVIDKFPISRPNLTFSTLTVSNMSPEDSSIYLCSASTGLHQPQHFGDGTRLSIL.